This T cell receptor (beta chain) was captured by sequencing in a study of T-cell memory formation after mild COVID-19. Each CDR3 protein is one row after TCRdb ran MiXCR on the 5' RACE reads. Here the sample spans roughly 300,000 distinct CDR3 sequences, roughly 8.2% being singletons. Per germline, CDR1 MNHEY and CDR2 SVGAGI. The ends lost 4 bases at V and 5 bases at J; junction bases unmatched: 11. The CDR3 contains 16 residues. This clonotype originated in a man between 18 and 29 years old who had mild COVID-19 (a few samples of this study predate the infection). Cell type and time point are not known. The sample consisted of PBMCs or a T cell subset sorted from them (not recorded which). The rearrangement links TRBV6-5 to TRBJ2-5; 9 nucleotides match TRBD2. The CDR3 DNA reads as TGTGCCAGCAGTTCGCTCGGACTAGCGTTGCGGGAGACCCAGTACTTC. Translated, it gives CASSSLGLALRETQYF.